These T cell receptor beta chains were read from a single sample in a study of blood T cell repertoires in COVID-19. Clones were sequenced by immunoSEQ multiplex PCR, and TCRdb holds only the in-frame ones, with some missing. The repertoire holds some 390,000 clones, around 89% seen once, with around 1.1% in the top ten. Material for sequencing was PBMCs or T cells enriched from blood (not recorded which). These receptors came from a man younger than 40 who had recovered from COVID-19. CDR3s include the opening cysteine and the closing phenylalanine or tryptophan. A D gene is named only where the DNA matches it firmly. Some rows mark clone size as missing; the rest say once, few, many or name a class of expanded clone.

D gene	clone size	V gene	J gene	CDR3 protein	CDR3 DNA
-	-	TRBV28	TRBJ1-3	CASSPSTASGNTIYF	TGTGCCAGCAGTCCTTCGACAGCCTCTGGAAACACCATATATTTT
TRBD2	-	TRBV7-2	TRBJ2-7	CASSLAVFPGTSSLRHRYEQYF	TGTGCCAGCAGCTTAGCGGTTTTCCCCGGGACTAGCTCTCTCCGCCACCGCTACGAGCAGTACTTC
-	-	TRBV5-1	TRBJ2-7	CASSSTYEQYF	TGCGCCAGCAGCTCCACCTACGAGCAGTACTTC
TRBD1	once	TRBV10-2	TRBJ2-5	CASMGQKETQYF	TGCGCCAGCATGGGACAGAAGGAGACCCAGTACTTC
-	-	TRBV29-1	TRBJ1-2	CSVGTVGYGYTF	TGCAGCGTTGGGACAGTTGGTTATGGCTACACCTTC
-	-	TRBV15	TRBJ1-5	CATSPGLGQPQHF	TGTGCCACCAGCCCGGGGTTGGGTCAGCCCCAGCATTTT
-	once	TRBV11-3	TRBJ2-7	CASSCRTVYEQYF	TGTGCCAGCAGCTGCAGGACAGTCTACGAGCAGTACTTC
TRBD2	-	TRBV11-2	TRBJ2-1	CASSSGLAAYNEQFF	TGTGCCAGCAGCTCCGGACTAGCGGCATACAATGAGCAGTTCTTC
TRBD1	-	TRBV30	TRBJ1-2	CAWSLNRGGGYTF	TGTGCCTGGAGTTTAAACAGGGGAGGTGGCTACACCTTC
TRBD2	-	TRBV6-6	TRBJ2-2	CASKVSSGSMGELFF	TGTGCCAGCAAGGTTTCGAGCGGGAGCATGGGGGAGCTGTTTTTT
-	once	TRBV28	TRBJ2-7	CASSLTGYEQYF	TGTGCCAGCAGTTTAACCGGTTACGAGCAGTACTTC
-	-	TRBV3-1/TRBV3-2	TRBJ2-7	CASSSAGDEQYF	TGTGCCAGCTCCTCAGCGGGCGACGAGCAGTACTTC
-	-	TRBV30	TRBJ1-4	CAWSADRPAEKLFF	TGTGCCTGGAGTGCAGACAGGCCGGCGGAAAAACTGTTTTTT
TRBD1	-	TRBV5-1	TRBJ2-5	CASSLEGGFALETQYF	TGCGCCAGCAGCTTGGAAGGGGGCTTTGCCCTAGAGACCCAGTACTTC
-	-	TRBV12-2	TRBJ1-2	CASRSYQQVRGYTF	TGTGCAAGTCGCTCCTACCAACAGGTTCGGGGCTACACCTTC
TRBD1	-	TRBV5-6	TRBJ1-6	CASSSSLRPGGGGSPLHF	TGTGCCAGCAGCTCCAGTCTTAGACCCGGAGGGGGCGGGTCACCCCTCCACTTT
-	-	TRBV30	TRBJ1-1	CAWTRQGSSEAFF	TGTGCCTGGACCCGTCAGGGGTCGTCTGAAGCTTTCTTT
-	-	TRBV12-3/TRBV12-4	TRBJ2-7	CASSLIDNPEQYF	TGTGCCAGCAGTTTAATAGACAACCCCGAGCAGTACTTC
-	-	TRBV21-1	TRBJ1-3	CASSNGTVLSGNTIYF	TGTGCCAGCAGCAATGGTACGGTACTCTCTGGAAACACCATATATTTT
TRBD1	-	TRBV4-1	TRBJ1-1	CASSQQTGGRTEAFF	TGCGCCAGCAGCCAACAGACAGGGGGCAGGACTGAAGCTTTCTTT
-	-	TRBV24-1	TRBJ1-2	CATSDSNFGAPYGYTF	TGTGCCACCAGTGATTCGAACTTCGGAGCCCCCTATGGCTACACCTTC
-	-	TRBV4-2	TRBJ2-7	CASSIGGGLTYEQYF	TGTGCCAGCAGTATTGGAGGAGGACTAACCTACGAGCAGTACTTC
TRBD1	-	TRBV28	TRBJ2-7	CASSLFGTGGITEQYF	TGTGCCAGCAGTTTATTTGGGACAGGGGGCATCACCGAGCAGTACTTC